This T cell receptor beta chain was profiled in a study of blood T cell repertoires in COVID-19. Sequencing was performed with immunoSEQ multiplex PCR; in TCRdb, only in-frame clones are kept and a portion is missing. Of some 160,000 clones listed, 80% to 90% are singletons. V was cut by 3 bases and J by 5 bases, with 29 bases left in between. In germline, CDR1 is SGDLS, CDR2 YYNGEE. CDR3 length: 19 residues. This TCR was recovered from an elderly woman with acute or convalescent COVID-19. The sample consisted of peripheral blood. The J gene is TRBJ1-1, the V gene TRBV9, with D maybe TRBD1 (5 bases). CDR3 sequence (DNA): TGTGCCAGCAGCGCTCTTTGGGGTAACGAAGGAGCCCAGGGTACTGAAGCTTTCTTT. The encoded protein is CASSALWGNEGAQGTEAFF.